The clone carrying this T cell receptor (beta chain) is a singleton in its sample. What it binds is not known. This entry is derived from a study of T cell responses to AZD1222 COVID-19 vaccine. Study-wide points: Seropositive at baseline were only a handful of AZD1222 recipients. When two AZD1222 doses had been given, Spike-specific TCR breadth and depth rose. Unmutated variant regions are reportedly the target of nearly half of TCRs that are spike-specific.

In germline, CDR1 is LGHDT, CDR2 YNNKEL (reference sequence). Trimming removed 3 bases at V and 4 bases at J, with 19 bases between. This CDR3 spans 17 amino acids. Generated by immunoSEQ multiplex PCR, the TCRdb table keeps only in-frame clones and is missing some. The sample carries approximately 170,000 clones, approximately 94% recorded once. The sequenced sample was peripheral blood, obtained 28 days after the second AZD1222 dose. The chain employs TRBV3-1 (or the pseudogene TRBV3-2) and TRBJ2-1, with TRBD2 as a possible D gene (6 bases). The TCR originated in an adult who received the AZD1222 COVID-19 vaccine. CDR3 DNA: TGTGCCAGCAGCCAGTCCGCCCGGGAGCTCCGGTACAATGAGCAGTTCTTC. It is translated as CASSQSARELRYNEQFF.